The TCR beta chain described here comes from a study of blood T cells in healthy people across ages. As for this clonotype: Its antigen is unidentified. Being one base from a much bigger clone, this may be a read error.

For the second PCR, which ran for about 6 to 11 cycles, a sample-barcoded 5' primer and a J-beta primer mix were used. Each CDR3 protein gets one entry after TCRdb re-called the 5' RACE reads with MiXCR. The sample has fewer than 750,000 distinct CDR3 sequences, roughly half seen once. Findings of the study overall: With unsorted PBMCs, a conclusive comparison of naive versus antigen-experienced cells was not possible.

Donors gave ten milliliters of peripheral blood apiece. PBMCs numbering at least 6 million were isolated per sample. The TCR was taken from a woman at least 80 years old in good health. Sequencing input: blood.

CDR3 region: CASSYSKRRESSGNTVYF. The CDR3 DNA sequence: TGTGCCAGCAGTTACTCGAAACGGCGGGAGAGCTCTGGAAACACCGTATATTTT. This rearrangement joins TRBV6-6 to TRBJ1-3; unclear D gene. From germline, CDR1 is MNHNY and CDR2 SVGAGI (reference sequence). The CDR3 has 18 amino acids.